The clone carrying this T cell receptor (beta chain) showed up just a few times. The antigen remains undetermined. What was amplified from RNA transcripts were TCR beta CDR3 regions. The HTBI set primed first-round TCR CDR3 RT-PCR. MiXCR, run by TCRdb on the multiplex PCR reads, gives a single entry per CDR3 protein. The data show a few hundred thousand distinct CDR3 sequences, 20% to 25% seen once. The CDR3 consists of 14 residues. Germline V gives CDR1 SGHKS, CDR2 YYEKEE (reference sequence). Trimming removed 4 bases from V and 2 bases from J, with 12 bases in between. The data originate from a study of T cells in Graves' hyperthyroidism and ophthalmopathy. Broader study findings: Model-based prediction identified ophthalmopathy a median around seven months prior to its onset.

The sample consisted of blood. The clonotype was recovered from a man aged 30 to 45 with Graves' ophthalmopathy. The chain links TRBV5-5 to TRBJ1-2; D uncertain. CDR3 bases: TGTGCCAGCAGCCGTAGCCGAGGAAACTATGGCTACACCTTC. This sequence encodes CASSRSRGNYGYTF.